The present entry profiles one T cell receptor (beta chain) with its context. The target antigen is unknown. Germline CDR1 is LGHNA and CDR2 is YSLEER. The CDR3 runs 16 residues. The V end lost 1 base, the J end lost 3 bases, and 15 bases lay between the germline ends. The sample belongs to a study of regulatory dendritic cells for organ transplantation. Only in-frame clones appear in the TCRdb table, and some are missing; sequencing was by immunoSEQ multiplex PCR. The sample contains some 10,000 clones, more than 55% of which appear only once. Study-wide results and limits: Of resting T cell subsets, memory CD8+ had the most alloreactive clonotypes.

This sequence joins TRBV4-3 and TRBJ1-1; D not resolved. Source material: memory CD8+ T cells from blood. Subset of the sample: CD45RO+ memory T cells. The sequence was obtained from a human donor in good health. CDR3 DNA sequence: TGCGCCAGCAGCCAAGGTCGGGGAGGGCCCGACACTGAAGCTTTCTTT. Amino acids: CASSQGRGGPDTEAFF.